The sequence of this T cell receptor beta chain was determined in a study of Ad26.COV2.S vaccination and SARS-CoV-2 variants. There are 13 residues in the CDR3. The germline CDR1 and CDR2 sequences are MNHEY and SMNVEV (reference sequence). Trimming stripped 1 base from V and 0 bases from J, with 3 bases between. Documented treatment: around 19 received Ad26.COV2.S at low or high dose, single or two shots; roughly five received placebo; per-sample allocation not given. Day 63 after the first injection of vaccine or placebo was the sampling time. Repertoires were generated with immunoSEQ multiplex PCR, while TCRdb's copy carries only in-frame clones and drops some. The repertoire holds roughly 350,000 clones, with about 88% as singletons.

The source of this sequence is a person aged 18-65 years who received the Ad26.COV2.S COVID-19 vaccine or a placebo. This sample comprised peripheral blood, obtained in a trial of Ad26.COV2.S vaccine versus placebo. The rearrangement links TRBV27 to TRBJ1-1; no reliable D call. The CDR3 loop reads CASSLYMNTEAFF. CDR3 sequence (DNA): TGTGCCAGCAGTTTATATATGAACACTGAAGCTTTCTTT.